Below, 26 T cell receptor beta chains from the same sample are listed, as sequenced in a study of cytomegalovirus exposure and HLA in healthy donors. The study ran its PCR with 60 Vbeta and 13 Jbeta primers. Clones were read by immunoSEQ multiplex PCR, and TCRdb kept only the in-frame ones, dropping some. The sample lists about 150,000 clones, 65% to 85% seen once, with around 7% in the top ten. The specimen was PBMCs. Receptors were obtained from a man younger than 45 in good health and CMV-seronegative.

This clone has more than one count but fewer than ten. The CDR3 DNA reads TGTGCCAGCAGCGTAGGGACTAGCGGGTATACCGGGGAGCTGTTTTTT. Translated, it gives CASSVGTSGYTGELFF. The rearrangement links TRBV9 to TRBJ2-2; 11 nucleotides align to TRBD2. This CDR3 is 16 amino acids long. Trimming removed 0 bases from V and 5 bases from J; junction bases left unmatched: 3. Germline V gives CDR1 SGDLS, CDR2 YYNGEE.

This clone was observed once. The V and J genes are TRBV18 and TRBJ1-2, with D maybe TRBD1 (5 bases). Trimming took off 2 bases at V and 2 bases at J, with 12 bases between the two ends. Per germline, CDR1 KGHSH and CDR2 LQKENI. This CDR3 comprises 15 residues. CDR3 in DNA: TGTGCCAGCTCACCAGCCAGGGAGGGGAACTATGGCTACACCTTC. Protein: CASSPAREGNYGYTF. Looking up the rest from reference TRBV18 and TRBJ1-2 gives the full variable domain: NAGVMQNPRHLVRRRGQEARLRCSPMKGHSHVYWYRQLPEEGLKFMVYLQKENIIDESGMPKERFSAEFPKEGPSILRIQQVVRGDSAAYFCASSPAREGNYGYTFGSGTRLTVV.

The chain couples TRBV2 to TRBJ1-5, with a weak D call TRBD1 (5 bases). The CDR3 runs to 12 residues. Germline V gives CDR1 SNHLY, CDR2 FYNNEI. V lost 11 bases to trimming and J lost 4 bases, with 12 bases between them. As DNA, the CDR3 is TGTGCCGTCAAAAAGGGGAATCAGCCCCAGCATTTT. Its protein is CAVKKGNQPQHF.

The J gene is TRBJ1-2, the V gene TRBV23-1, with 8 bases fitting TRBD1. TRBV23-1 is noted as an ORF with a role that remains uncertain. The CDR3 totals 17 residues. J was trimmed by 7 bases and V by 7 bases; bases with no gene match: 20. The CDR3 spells CASTPSDRELTFSGYTF. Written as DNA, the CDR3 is TGCGCCAGCACTCCTTCGGACAGGGAACTAACGTTTTCTGGCTACACCTTC.

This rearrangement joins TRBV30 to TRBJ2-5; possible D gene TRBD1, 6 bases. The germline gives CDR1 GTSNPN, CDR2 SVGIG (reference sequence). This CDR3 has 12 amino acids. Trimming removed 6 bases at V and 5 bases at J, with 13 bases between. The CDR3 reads CACYRVGETQYF. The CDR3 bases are TGTGCCTGCTACAGGGTCGGCGAGACCCAGTACTTC. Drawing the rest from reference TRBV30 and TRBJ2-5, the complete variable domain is SQTIHQWPATLVQPVGSPLSLECTVEGTSNPNLYWYRQAAGRGLQLLFYSVGIGQISSEVPQNLSASRPQDRQFILSSKKLLLSDSGFYLCACYRVGETQYFGPGTRLLVL.

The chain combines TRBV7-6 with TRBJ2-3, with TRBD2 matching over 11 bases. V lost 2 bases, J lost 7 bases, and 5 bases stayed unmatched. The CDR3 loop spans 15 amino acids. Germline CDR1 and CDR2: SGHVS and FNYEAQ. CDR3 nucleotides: TGTGCCAGCAGCTTAATGACTAGCGGGGCCTATACGCAGTATTTT. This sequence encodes CASSLMTSGAYTQYF.

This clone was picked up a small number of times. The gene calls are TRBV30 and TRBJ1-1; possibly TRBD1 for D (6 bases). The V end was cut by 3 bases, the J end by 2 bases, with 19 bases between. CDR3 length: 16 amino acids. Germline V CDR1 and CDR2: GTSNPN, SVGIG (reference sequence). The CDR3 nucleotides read TGTGCCTGGAGCGGGGGGCCCCAAGGCCACAACACTGAAGCTTTCTTT. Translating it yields CAWSGGPQGHNTEAFF.

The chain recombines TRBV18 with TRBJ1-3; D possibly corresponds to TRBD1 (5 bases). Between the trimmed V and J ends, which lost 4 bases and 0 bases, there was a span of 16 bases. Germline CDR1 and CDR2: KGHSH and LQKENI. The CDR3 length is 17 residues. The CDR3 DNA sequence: TGTGCCAGCTCACGTGATACAGGCACAAGCTCTGGAAACACCATATATTTT. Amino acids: CASSRDTGTSSGNTIYF.

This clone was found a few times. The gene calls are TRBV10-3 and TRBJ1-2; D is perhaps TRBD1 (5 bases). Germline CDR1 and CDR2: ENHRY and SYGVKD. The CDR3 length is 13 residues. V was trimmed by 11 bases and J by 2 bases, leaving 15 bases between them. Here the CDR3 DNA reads TGTGCCGTAAGGGGCGCGGCCAACTATGGCTACACCTTC. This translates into CAVRGAANYGYTF.

In DNA form, the CDR3 reads TGTGCCAGCAGCGTAGCGAGCGGGAGCTTCTACGAGCAGTACTTC. Protein: CASSVASGSFYEQYF. This rearrangement joins TRBV9 to TRBJ2-7, with 8 bases lining up with TRBD2. V shed 0 bases and J 3 bases; nucleotides not matched to a gene: 5. The CDR3 runs 15 residues. Germline CDR1 is SGDLS and CDR2 is YYNGEE.

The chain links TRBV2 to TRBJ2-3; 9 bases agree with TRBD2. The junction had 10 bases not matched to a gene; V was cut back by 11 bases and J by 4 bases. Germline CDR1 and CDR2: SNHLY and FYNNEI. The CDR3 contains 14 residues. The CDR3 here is CAGMRAGGSDTQYF. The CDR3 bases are TGTGCCGGCATGCGAGCGGGGGGATCAGATACGCAGTATTTT.

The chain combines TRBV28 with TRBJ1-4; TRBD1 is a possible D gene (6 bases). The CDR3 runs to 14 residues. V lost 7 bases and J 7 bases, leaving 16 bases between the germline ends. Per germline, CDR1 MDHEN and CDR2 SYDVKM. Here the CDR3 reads CASILQGSGEKLFF. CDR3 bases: TGTGCCAGCATCCTTCAGGGGAGCGGTGAAAAACTGTTTTTT.

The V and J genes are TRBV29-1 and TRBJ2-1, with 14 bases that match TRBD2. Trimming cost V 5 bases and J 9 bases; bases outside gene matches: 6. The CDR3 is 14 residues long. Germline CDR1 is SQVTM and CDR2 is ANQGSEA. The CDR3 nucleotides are TGCAGCGTTCTCGGGACTAGCGGGAGTTCTGAGCAGTTCTTC. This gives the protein CSVLGTSGSSEQFF.

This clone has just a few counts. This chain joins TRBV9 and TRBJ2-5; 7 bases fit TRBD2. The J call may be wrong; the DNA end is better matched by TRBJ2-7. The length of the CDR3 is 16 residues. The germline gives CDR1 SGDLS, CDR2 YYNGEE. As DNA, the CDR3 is TGTGCCAGCAGCGTAGGGGGTGGGGGGGGAGGCTACGAGCAGTACTTC. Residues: CASSVGGGGGGYEQYF.

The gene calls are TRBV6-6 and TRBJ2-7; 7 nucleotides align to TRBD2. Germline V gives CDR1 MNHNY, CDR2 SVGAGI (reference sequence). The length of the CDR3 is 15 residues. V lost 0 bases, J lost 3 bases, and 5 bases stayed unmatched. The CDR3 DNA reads TGTGCCAGCAGTTACTCTGGGCCTAGCGGCTACGAGCAGTACTTC. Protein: CASSYSGPSGYEQYF.

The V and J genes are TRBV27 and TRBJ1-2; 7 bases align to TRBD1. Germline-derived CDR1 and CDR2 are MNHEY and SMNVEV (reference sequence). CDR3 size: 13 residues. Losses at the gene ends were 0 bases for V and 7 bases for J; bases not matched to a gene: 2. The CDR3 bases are TGTGCCAGCAGTTTATCTGGACAGGCTGGCTACACCTTC. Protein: CASSLSGQAGYTF.

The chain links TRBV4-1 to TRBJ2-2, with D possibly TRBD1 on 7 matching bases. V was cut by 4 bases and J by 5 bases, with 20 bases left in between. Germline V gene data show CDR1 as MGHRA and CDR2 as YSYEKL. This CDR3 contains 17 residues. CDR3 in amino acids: CASSPTGVGGGTGELFF. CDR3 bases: TGCGCCAGCAGCCCAACAGGGGTTGGAGGGGGGACCGGGGAGCTGTTTTTT.

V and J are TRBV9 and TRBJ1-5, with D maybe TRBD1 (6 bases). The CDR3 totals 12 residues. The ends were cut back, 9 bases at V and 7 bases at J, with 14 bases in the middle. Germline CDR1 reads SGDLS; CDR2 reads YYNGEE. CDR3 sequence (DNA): TGTGCCACTCACAGGGCTGGGCAGCCCCAGCATTTT. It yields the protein CATHRAGQPQHF.

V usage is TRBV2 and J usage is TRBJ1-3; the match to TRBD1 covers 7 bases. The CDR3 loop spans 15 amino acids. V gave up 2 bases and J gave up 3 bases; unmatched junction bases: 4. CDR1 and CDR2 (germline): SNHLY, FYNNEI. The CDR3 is CASSERGRNGNTIYF. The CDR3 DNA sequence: TGTGCCAGCAGTGAAAGGGGGCGAAATGGAAACACCATATATTTT. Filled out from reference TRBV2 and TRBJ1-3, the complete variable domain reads EPEVTQTPSHQVTQMGQEVILRCVPISNHLYFYWYRQILGQKVEFLVSFYNNEISEKSEIFDDQFSVERPDGSNFTLKIRSTKLEDSAMYFCASSERGRNGNTIYFGEGSWLTVV.

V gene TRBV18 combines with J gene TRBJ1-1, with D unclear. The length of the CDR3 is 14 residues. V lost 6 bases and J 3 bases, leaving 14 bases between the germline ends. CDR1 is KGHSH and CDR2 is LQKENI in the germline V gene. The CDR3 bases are TGTGCCAGCTCGTCCGCGGGAGGAGACACTGAAGCTTTCTTT. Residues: CASSSAGGDTEAFF.

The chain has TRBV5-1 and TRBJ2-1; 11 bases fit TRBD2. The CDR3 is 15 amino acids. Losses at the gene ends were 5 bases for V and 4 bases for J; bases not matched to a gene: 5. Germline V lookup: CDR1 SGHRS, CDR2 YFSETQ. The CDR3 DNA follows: TGCGCCAGCAGACCCGGGACTAGCGGATACAATGAGCAGTTCTTC. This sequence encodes CASRPGTSGYNEQFF. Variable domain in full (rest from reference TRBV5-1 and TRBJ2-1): KAGVTQTPRYLIKTRGQQVTLSCSPISGHRSVSWYQQTPGQGLQFLFEYFSETQRNKGNFPGRFSGRQFSNSRSEMNVSTLELGDSALYLCASRPGTSGYNEQFFGPGTRLTVL.

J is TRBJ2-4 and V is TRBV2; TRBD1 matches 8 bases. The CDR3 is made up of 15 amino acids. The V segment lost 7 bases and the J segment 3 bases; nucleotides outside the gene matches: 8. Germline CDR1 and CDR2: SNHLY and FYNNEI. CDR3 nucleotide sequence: TGTGCCAGCAACTACAGGGGGGAGAGCAAAAACATTCAGTACTTC. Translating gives CASNYRGESKNIQYF. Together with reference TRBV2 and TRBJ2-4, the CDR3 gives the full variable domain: EPEVTQTPSHQVTQMGQEVILRCVPISNHLYFYWYRQILGQKVEFLVSFYNNEISEKSEIFDDQFSVERPDGSNFTLKIRSTKLEDSAMYFCASNYRGESKNIQYFGAGTRLSVL.

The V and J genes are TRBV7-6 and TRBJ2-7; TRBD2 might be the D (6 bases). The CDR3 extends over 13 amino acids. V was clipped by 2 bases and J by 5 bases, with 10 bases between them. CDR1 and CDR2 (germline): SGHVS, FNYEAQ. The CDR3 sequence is CASSLPEGDEQYF. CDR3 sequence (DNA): TGTGCCAGCAGCTTACCGGAGGGCGACGAGCAGTACTTC.

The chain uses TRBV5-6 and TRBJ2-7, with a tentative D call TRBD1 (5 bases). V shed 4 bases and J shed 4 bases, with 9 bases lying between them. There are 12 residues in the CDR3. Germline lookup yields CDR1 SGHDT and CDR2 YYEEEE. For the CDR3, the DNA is TGTGCCAGCAGCACCCCAGGGTACGAGCAGTACTTC. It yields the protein CASSTPGYEQYF.

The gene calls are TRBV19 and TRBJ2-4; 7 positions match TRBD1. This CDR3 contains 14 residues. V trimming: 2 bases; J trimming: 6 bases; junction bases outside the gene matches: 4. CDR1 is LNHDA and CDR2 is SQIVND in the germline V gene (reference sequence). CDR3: CASSITAGGNIQYF. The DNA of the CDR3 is TGTGCCAGTAGTATAACGGCAGGGGGAAACATTCAGTACTTC.

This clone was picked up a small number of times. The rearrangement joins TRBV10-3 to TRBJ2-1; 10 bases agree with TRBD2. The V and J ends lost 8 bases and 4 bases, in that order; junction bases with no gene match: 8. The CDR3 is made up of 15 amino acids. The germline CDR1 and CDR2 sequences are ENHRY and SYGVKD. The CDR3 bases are TGTGCCATCGCGTCTCCGGGACTAGCGTACAATGAGCAGTTCTTC. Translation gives CAIASPGLAYNEQFF.